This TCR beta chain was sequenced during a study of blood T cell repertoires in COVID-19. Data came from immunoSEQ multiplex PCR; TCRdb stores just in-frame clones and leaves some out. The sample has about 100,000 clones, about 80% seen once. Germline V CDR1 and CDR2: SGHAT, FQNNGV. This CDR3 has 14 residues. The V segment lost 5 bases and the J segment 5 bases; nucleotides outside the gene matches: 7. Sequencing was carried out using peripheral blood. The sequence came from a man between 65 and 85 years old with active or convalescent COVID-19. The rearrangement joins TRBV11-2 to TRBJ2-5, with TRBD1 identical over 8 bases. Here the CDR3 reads CASSPQGAGETQYF. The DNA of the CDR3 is TGTGCCAGCAGCCCTCAGGGGGCTGGGGAGACCCAGTACTTC.